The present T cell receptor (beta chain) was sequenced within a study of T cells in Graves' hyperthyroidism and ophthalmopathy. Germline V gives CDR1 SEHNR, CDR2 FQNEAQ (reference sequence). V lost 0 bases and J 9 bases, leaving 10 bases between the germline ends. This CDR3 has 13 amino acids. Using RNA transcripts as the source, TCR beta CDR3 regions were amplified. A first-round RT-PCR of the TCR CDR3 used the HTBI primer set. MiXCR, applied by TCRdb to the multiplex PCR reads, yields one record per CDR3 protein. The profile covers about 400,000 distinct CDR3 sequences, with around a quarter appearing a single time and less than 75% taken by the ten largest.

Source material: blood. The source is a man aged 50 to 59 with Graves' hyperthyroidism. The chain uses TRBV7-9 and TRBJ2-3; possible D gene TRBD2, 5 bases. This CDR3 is CASSLAEEDTQYF. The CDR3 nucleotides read TGTGCCAGCAGCTTAGCGGAGGAGGACACGCAGTATTTT.